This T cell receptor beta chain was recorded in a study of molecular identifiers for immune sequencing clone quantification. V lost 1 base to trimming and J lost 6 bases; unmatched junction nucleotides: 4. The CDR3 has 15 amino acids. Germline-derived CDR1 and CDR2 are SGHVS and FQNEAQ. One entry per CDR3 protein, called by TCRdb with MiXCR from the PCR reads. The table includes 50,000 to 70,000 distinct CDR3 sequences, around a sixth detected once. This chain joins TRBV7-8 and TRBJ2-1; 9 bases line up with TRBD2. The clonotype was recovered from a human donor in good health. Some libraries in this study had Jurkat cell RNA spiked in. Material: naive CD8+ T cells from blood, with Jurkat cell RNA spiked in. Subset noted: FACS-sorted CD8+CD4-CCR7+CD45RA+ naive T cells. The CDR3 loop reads CASSLVSGRGNEQFF. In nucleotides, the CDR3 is TGTGCCAGCAGCTTAGTTAGCGGGAGAGGCAATGAGCAGTTCTTC.